The 8 T cell receptor beta chains given below trace back to one sample, sequenced in a study of technical replicates of blood from four donors. Clones were read by immunoSEQ multiplex PCR, and TCRdb kept only the in-frame ones, dropping some. The sample contains over 60,000 clones, roughly 89% of which appear only once. The material sequenced was PBMCs. The origin of the receptors is a human donor in good health. Some clones in this sample may be carry-over from other donors' samples.

The chain joins TRBV4-3 to TRBJ2-1, with D possibly matching TRBD2 (6 bases). This CDR3 has 15 amino acids. V dropped 0 bases and J dropped 7 bases, with 13 bases sitting between them. CDR1 is LGHNA, CDR2 YSLEER, per germline. CDR3 sequence reads: CASSQERGRFNEQFF. CDR3 sequence (DNA): TGCGCCAGCAGCCAAGAGCGGGGTCGCTTTAATGAGCAGTTCTTC.

This chain links TRBV5-1 with TRBJ2-1; maybe TRBD1 (7 bases). Germline V lookup: CDR1 SGHRS, CDR2 YFSETQ. The V gene lost 0 bases and the J gene lost 10 bases, with 14 bases spanning the gap. This CDR3 is built from 14 residues. The CDR3 DNA is TGCGCCAGCAGCTTGGCCCTCGGAGGGGGCGAGCAGTTCTTC. It encodes CASSLALGGGEQFF.

The gene calls are TRBV7-2 and TRBJ2-1; D possibly corresponds to TRBD1 (5 bases). CDR3 length: 13 amino acids. Germline assignment: CDR1 SGHTA and CDR2 FQGNSA. Trimming shortened V by 7 bases and J by 3 bases, and 10 bases separated the two germline ends. The CDR3 reads CASTKTDYNEQFF. The CDR3, as DNA: TGTGCCAGCACGAAGACAGACTACAATGAGCAGTTCTTC.

As concerns this clone: The germline gene is not matched at one end of the junction; a read error may be the cause. This chain links TRBV7-8 with TRBJ2-7, with 7 bases aligning to TRBD2. The CDR3 runs to 13 residues. CDR1 is SGHVS and CDR2 is FQNEAQ in the germline V gene. CDR3 region: CASSLAASYEQYF. For the CDR3, the DNA is TGTGCCAGCAGCCTAGCGGCCTCCTACGAGCAGTACTTC.

This chain joins TRBV6-1 and TRBJ2-7; 7 bases line up with TRBD1. There are 12 residues in the CDR3. Trimming at V came to 4 bases and at J to 3 bases, leaving 0 bases not matched to a gene. From germline, CDR1 is MNHNS and CDR2 SASEGT. This CDR3 reads CASSGQGYEQYF. CDR3 sequence (DNA): TGTGCCAGCAGTGGACAGGGCTACGAGCAGTACTTC.

This chain uses TRBV18 with TRBJ2-5, with D hard to call. Trimming removed 4 bases from V and 5 bases from J, with 5 bases in between. The CDR3 loop spans 11 amino acids. Germline loops: CDR1 KGHSH, CDR2 LQKENI. The CDR3 loop is CASSLGETQYF. The CDR3 DNA reads as TGTGCCAGCTCACTCGGGGAGACCCAGTACTTC.

This chain links TRBV2 with TRBJ2-7, with 10 bases aligning to TRBD2. The J segment lost 2 bases and the V segment lost 6 bases, leaving 10 bases of the junction unmatched. Germline CDR1 is SNHLY and CDR2 is FYNNEI. The CDR3 covers 16 residues. CDR3 nucleotide sequence: TGTGCCAGCAGGGAACATAGCGGGAGGCCTCCCTACGAGCAGTACTTC. Translating gives CASREHSGRPPYEQYF.

The chain uses TRBV7-2 and TRBJ1-5; D is uncertain. Germline V gene sequence: CDR1 SGHTA, CDR2 FQGNSA. This CDR3 is built from 16 residues. V gave up 5 bases and J gave up 4 bases, with 18 bases separating them. The CDR3 region has the DNA TGTGCCAGCAGCCCCACCGGGTCCAGCCCTAATCAGCCCCAGCATTTT. As protein: CASSPTGSSPNQPQHF.